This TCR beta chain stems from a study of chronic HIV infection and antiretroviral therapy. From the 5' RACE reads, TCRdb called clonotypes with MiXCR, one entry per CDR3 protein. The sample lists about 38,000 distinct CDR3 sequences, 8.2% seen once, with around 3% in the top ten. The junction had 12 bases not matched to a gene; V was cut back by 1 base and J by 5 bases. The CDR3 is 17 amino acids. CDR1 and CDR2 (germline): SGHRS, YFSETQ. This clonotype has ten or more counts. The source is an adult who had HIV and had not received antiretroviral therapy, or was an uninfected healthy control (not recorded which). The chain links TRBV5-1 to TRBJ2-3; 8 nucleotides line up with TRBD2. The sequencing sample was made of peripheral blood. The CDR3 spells CASSLFGVSGTLDTQYF. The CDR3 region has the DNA TGCGCCAGCAGCTTGTTTGGGGTTAGCGGGACGTTAGATACGCAGTATTTT. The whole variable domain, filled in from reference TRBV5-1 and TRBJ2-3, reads KAGVTQTPRYLIKTRGQQVTLSCSPISGHRSVSWYQQTPGQGLQFLFEYFSETQRNKGNFPGRFSGRQFSNSRSEMNVSTLELGDSALYLCASSLFGVSGTLDTQYFGPGTRLTVL.